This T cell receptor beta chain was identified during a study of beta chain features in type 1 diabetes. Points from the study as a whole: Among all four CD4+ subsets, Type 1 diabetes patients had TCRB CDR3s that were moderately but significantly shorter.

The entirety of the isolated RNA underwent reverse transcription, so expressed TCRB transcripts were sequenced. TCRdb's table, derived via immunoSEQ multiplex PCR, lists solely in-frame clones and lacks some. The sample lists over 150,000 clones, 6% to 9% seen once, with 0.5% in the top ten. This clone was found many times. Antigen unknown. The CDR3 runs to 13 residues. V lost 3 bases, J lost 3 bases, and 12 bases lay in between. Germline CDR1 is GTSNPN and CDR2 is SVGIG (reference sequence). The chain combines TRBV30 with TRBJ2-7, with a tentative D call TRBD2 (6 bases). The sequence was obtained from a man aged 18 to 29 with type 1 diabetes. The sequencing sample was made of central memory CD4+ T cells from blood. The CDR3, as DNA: TGTGCCTGGAGGTCGGAGGGCGACTACGAGCAGTACTTC. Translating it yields CAWRSEGDYEQYF.